Listed below are T cell receptor beta chains from one sample, sequenced in a study of T cells in Graves' hyperthyroidism and ophthalmopathy. TCRdb recomputed calls from the multiplex PCR reads with MiXCR, one row per CDR3 protein. Among hundreds of thousands of distinct CDR3 sequences listed, roughly 40% were seen once. Sequences were obtained from blood. Source of these receptors: a young man with Graves' hyperthyroidism. CDR3s include the opening cysteine and the closing phenylalanine or tryptophan. The D gene is left open where the match is weak. The size entry is marked missing in some rows and otherwise reads once, few, many or a size class.

V gene	J gene	clone size	D gene	CDR3 DNA	CDR3 protein
TRBV6-6	TRBJ1-2	-	-	TGTGCCAGCAGCCGGACGGCAAACCACTATGGCTACACCTTC	CASSRTANHYGYTF
TRBV10-1	TRBJ1-1	-	-	TGCGCCAGCAGCCAATTCAGGGGCACTGAAGCTTTCTTT	CASSQFRGTEAFF
TRBV5-1	TRBJ2-2	-	TRBD2	TGCGCCAGCAGCTTGATACCTCTAGCGGGGGGACAGAACACCGGGGAGCTGTTTTTT	CASSLIPLAGGQNTGELFF
TRBV7-9	TRBJ2-7	few	TRBD1	TGTGCCAGCAGCCAAGCCGGGACAGCCGCCTACGAGCAGTACTTC	CASSQAGTAAYEQYF
TRBV7-9	TRBJ1-2	-	TRBD1	TGTGCCAGCAGCCCCCCGGGACAGGGGGCATCTGGCTACACCTTC	CASSPPGQGASGYTF
TRBV2	TRBJ2-7	-	-	TGTGCCCGCAGTGAGTGGGGAAGCTCCTACGAGCAGTACTTC	CARSEWGSSYEQYF
TRBV10-3	TRBJ2-7	many	TRBD1	TGTGCCATAGGACAGGGACCGTACGAGCAGTACTTC	CAIGQGPYEQYF
TRBV2	TRBJ1-6	many	-	TGTGCCAGCAGTGACCCAGGGAAGGGCGGGAATTCACCCCTCCACTTT	CASSDPGKGGNSPLHF
TRBV7-9	TRBJ1-5	many	TRBD1	TGTGCCAGCAACAGGGGATGGGCGCATCAGCCCCAGCATTTT	CASNRGWAHQPQHF
TRBV13	TRBJ2-7	-	TRBD1	TGTGCCAGCAGCTTAAAGGGGACAGGGAGGGACGAGCAGTACTTC	CASSLKGTGRDEQYF
TRBV2	TRBJ1-6	-	-	TGTGCCAGCAGTGCTCCGGCAGGGTCTTCACCCCTCCACTTT	CASSAPAGSSPLHF
TRBV18	TRBJ2-7	-	-	TGTGCCAGCTCACCACAGCCGGGCAAGGACGAGCAGTACTTC	CASSPQPGKDEQYF
TRBV25-1	TRBJ1-2	few	TRBD1	TGTGCCAGCAGTGCTTGGGACAGCGCCTTTCCTGGCTACACCTTC	CASSAWDSAFPGYTF
TRBV7-3	TRBJ1-2	-	-	TGTGCCAGCAGCCCTACGAGAGGGCCCTATGGCTACACCTTC	CASSPTRGPYGYTF
TRBV2	TRBJ1-2	-	-	TGTGCCAGCAGTTACAGTGGCAGGGACAACTATGGCTACACCTTC	CASSYSGRDNYGYTF
TRBV19	TRBJ1-1	many	TRBD1	TGTGCCAGTAGTCCTGGGACAGGGATGAACACTGAAGCTTTCTTT	CASSPGTGMNTEAFF
TRBV7-9	TRBJ1-5	once	TRBD1	TGTGCCAGCAGTTTCGGGACAGATCATCAGCCCCAGCATTTT	CASSFGTDHQPQHF
TRBV29-1	TRBJ2-7	-	TRBD1	TGCAGCGTTGAAACGACAGGGAGCTATGGCTACGAGCAGTACTTC	CSVETTGSYGYEQYF
TRBV2	TRBJ1-5	-	TRBD1	TGTGCCAGCAGTGATGGGACAGGGGGCGCGTTAGGGCCCCAGCATTTT	CASSDGTGGALGPQHF
TRBV2	TRBJ1-6	-	-	TGTGCCAGCAGTGAAAACAGGGTCTATAATTCACCCCTCAACTTT	CASSENRVYNSPLNF
TRBV4-1	TRBJ1-2	-	TRBD1	TGTGCCAGCGGCCAATACAGGGGGACTAACTATGGCTACACCTTC	CASGQYRGTNYGYTF
TRBV24-1	TRBJ1-5	few	-	TGTGCCAGCAGTGAAAGACTTGGCAGCAATCAGCCCCAGCATTTT	CASSERLGSNQPQHF
TRBV14	TRBJ2-3	-	-	TGTGCCAGCAGCCAAGGACTAAAACCCCACGATACGCAGTATTTT	CASSQGLKPHDTQYF
TRBV7-8	TRBJ1-5	-	-	TGTGCCAGCAGCTTAGGAGGACACTATCAGCCCCAGCATTTT	CASSLGGHYQPQHF
TRBV5-1	TRBJ1-4	few	TRBD1	TGCGCCAGCAGCCCTCGACAGGGGGGTCTTAATGAAAAACTGTTTTTT	CASSPRQGGLNEKLFF
TRBV20-1	TRBJ2-2	-	TRBD1	TGCAGTGCTGAAGAGATAGGGGGCAGGGTTAATGGGATTCGACCCGGGGAGCTGTTTTTT	CSAEEIGGRVNGIRPGELFF
TRBV15	TRBJ2-7	-	TRBD1	TGTGCCACCAGCAGAGACGGGACAGGGGCCTACGAGCAGTACTTC	CATSRDGTGAYEQYF
TRBV12-3/TRBV12-4	TRBJ2-5	few	TRBD1	TGTGCCAGCAGTCCGTCGACAGGGAAGCAGAAGACCCAGTACTTC	CASSPSTGKQKTQYF
TRBV2	TRBJ1-1	-	TRBD1	TGTGCCAGCAGTTTAGGGGGGACAGGGTTGAACACTGAAGCTTTCTTT	CASSLGGTGLNTEAFF
TRBV9	TRBJ1-6	few	-	TGTGCCAGCAGCGCTGGACTGAGTAGCTCCTATAATTCACCCCTCCACTTT	CASSAGLSSSYNSPLHF
TRBV4-1	TRBJ1-5	few	-	TGCGCCAGCAGCCAAGAACGGTCAAATCAGCCCCAGCATTTT	CASSQERSNQPQHF
TRBV2	TRBJ2-7	many	TRBD2	TGTGCCAGCAGTACTAGCGGGGCCCCGTACGAGCAGTACTTC	CASSTSGAPYEQYF
TRBV29-1	TRBJ1-2	-	-	TGCAGCGTTGGGCCCGGCGGGGGCTACACCTTC	CSVGPGGGYTF
TRBV20-1	TRBJ2-6	-	-	TGCAGTGCTAGAGGGGCAGGTTCCTACGTCCTGACTTTC	CSARGAGSYVLTF
TRBV11-2	TRBJ1-5	-	TRBD1	TGTGCCAGCAGCTTAGATCAGGGGGGGGACCAGCCCCAGCATTTT	CASSLDQGGDQPQHF
TRBV15	TRBJ2-7	few	TRBD2	TGTGCCACCAGCTGGGGACTAGCGGGGGAAACCTACGAGCAGTACTTC	CATSWGLAGETYEQYF
TRBV6-1	TRBJ2-5	few	-	TGTGCCAGCAGTGACCGGGTATCGGAGACCCAGTACTTC	CASSDRVSETQYF
TRBV10-3	TRBJ2-7	many	TRBD2	TGTGCCATCAGTGAACAGACTAGCGACTACGAGCAGTACTTC	CAISEQTSDYEQYF
TRBV20-1	TRBJ2-2	-	-	TGCAGTGCTAGTTCAGGAGGGGCGGCCGGGGAGCTGTTTTTT	CSASSGGAAGELFF
TRBV19	TRBJ1-5	many	-	TGTGCCAGTAGTATTCAGGCTGATAATCAGCCCCAGCATTTT	CASSIQADNQPQHF